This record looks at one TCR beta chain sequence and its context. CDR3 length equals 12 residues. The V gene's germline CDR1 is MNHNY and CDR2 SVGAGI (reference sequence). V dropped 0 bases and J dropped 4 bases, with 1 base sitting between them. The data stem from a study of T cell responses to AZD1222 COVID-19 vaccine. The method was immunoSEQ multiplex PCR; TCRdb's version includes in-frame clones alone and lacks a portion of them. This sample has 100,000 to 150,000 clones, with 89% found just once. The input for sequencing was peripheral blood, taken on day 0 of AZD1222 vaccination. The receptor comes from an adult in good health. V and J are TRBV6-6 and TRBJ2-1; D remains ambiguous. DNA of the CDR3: TGTGCCAGCAGTTACTCTTACAATGAGCAGTTCTTC. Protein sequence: CASSYSYNEQFF.